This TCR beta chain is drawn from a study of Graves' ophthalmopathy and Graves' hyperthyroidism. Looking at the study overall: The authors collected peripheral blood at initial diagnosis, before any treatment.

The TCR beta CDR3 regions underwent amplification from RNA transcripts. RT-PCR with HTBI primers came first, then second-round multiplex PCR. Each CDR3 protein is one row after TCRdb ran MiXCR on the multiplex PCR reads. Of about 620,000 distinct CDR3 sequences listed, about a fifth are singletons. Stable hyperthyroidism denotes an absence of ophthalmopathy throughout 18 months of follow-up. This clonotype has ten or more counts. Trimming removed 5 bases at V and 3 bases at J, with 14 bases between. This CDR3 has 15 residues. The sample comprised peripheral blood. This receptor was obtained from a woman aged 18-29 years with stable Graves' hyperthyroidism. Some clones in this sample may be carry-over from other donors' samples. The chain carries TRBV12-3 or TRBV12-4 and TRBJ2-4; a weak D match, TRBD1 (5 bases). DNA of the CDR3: TGTGCCAGCAGTCCCTTCAGGGAAGACAAAAACATTCAGTACTTC. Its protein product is CASSPFREDKNIQYF.